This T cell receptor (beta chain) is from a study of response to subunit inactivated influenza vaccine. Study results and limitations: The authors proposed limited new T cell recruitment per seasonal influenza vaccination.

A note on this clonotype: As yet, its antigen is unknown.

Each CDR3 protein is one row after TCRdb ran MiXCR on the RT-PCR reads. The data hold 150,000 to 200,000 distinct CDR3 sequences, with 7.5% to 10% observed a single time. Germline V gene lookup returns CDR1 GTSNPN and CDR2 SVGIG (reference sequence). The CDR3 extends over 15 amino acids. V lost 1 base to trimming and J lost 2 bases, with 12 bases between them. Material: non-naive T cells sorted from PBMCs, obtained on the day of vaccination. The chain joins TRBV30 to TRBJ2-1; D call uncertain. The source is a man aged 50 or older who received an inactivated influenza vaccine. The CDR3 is CAWSDGGGTYNEQFF. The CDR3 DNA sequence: TGTGCCTGGAGTGATGGCGGCGGAACCTACAATGAGCAGTTCTTC.